The 19 T cell receptor beta chains below come from one sample, sequenced in a study of blood T cells in healthy people across ages. Together with a sample-barcoded 5' primer, a J-beta primer mix was included in a second PCR lasting 7 to 11 cycles. TCRdb reprocessed the 5' RACE reads with MiXCR, giving one entry per CDR3 protein. The sample carries fewer than 1.5 million distinct CDR3 sequences, around 42% recorded once. The source material was blood. All receptors derive from a woman under 30 in good health.

There are a few counts of this clonotype. This chain joins TRBV6-1 and TRBJ1-1; D possibly corresponds to TRBD1 (6 bases). Trimming took off 6 bases at V and 4 bases at J, with 15 bases between the two ends. The length of the CDR3 is 14 residues. Germline lookup yields CDR1 MNHNS and CDR2 SASEGT. The chain's CDR3 is CASRTVGGLTEAFF. The CDR3 bases are TGTGCCAGCAGGACTGTTGGGGGGCTCACTGAAGCTTTCTTT.

This chain uses TRBV29-1 with TRBJ1-4, with D possibly matching TRBD1 (6 bases). The CDR3 has 11 amino acids. V dropped 7 bases and J dropped 13 bases, with 16 bases sitting between them. Germline lookup yields CDR1 SQVTM and CDR2 ANQGSEA. The CDR3 bases are TGCAGCGCCCTCTGGGGACAAGGACTGTTTTTT. It translates to CSALWGQGLFF.

This chain connects TRBV10-3 to TRBJ2-6; D is ambiguous. The CDR3 totals 17 residues. The V gene's germline CDR1 is ENHRY and CDR2 SYGVKD. Deletions cut 0 bases from V and 0 bases from J, with 9 bases between. The CDR3 DNA follows: TGTGCCATCAGTGAGTCGACGTATCGCTCTGGGGCCAACGTCCTGACTTTC. Its translation: CAISESTYRSGANVLTF.

The chain recombines TRBV14 with TRBJ1-1, with a tentative D call TRBD1 (6 bases). Germline values: CDR1 SGHDN, CDR2 FVKESK. This CDR3 comprises 16 residues. Trimming removed 3 bases from V and 2 bases from J, with 16 bases in between. CDR3 amino acids: CASSHRGGGGNTEAFF. The CDR3 bases are TGTGCCAGCAGCCATCGGGGAGGGGGGGGTAACACTGAAGCTTTCTTT.

The rearrangement joins TRBV7-9 to TRBJ2-4; the D call may be TRBD1 or TRBD2 (5 bases each). Judging by the DNA end, TRBJ2-7 fits better; the J call may be wrong. CDR1 is SEHNR and CDR2 is FQNEAQ in the germline V gene (reference sequence). This CDR3 has 16 residues. CDR3 nucleotide sequence: TGTGCCAGCAGCTTAGTTGTGGGTGTGGGGGCCTACGAGCAGTACTTC. As protein: CASSLVVGVGAYEQYF.

The chain employs TRBV6-1 and TRBJ1-3; D ambiguous. Trimming stripped 2 bases from V and 5 bases from J, with 10 bases between. The CDR3 totals 14 residues. Looked up from germline, CDR1 is MNHNS and CDR2 is SASEGT. The DNA for the CDR3 is TGTGCCAGCAGTGAAATGGGATTCCGAAACACCATATATTTT. It is translated as CASSEMGFRNTIYF.

The V call is TRBV6-5, the J call TRBJ2-7; no firm D call. V dropped 9 bases and J dropped 3 bases, with 15 bases sitting between them. The CDR3 extends over 13 amino acids. Germline lookup yields CDR1 MNHEY and CDR2 SVGAGI. DNA of the CDR3: TGTGCCAGAAGCAACTCCAAAAACTACGAGCAGTACTTC. It specifies CARSNSKNYEQYF.

The CDR3 here is CASSDSVGADTQYF. The DNA of the CDR3 is TGTGCCAGCAGTGACTCGGTGGGCGCAGATACGCAGTATTTT. The chain is built from TRBV6-4 and TRBJ2-3; D not certain. Trimming stripped 0 bases from V and 4 bases from J, with 8 bases between. The V gene's germline CDR1 is MRHNA and CDR2 SNTAGT. CDR3 length: 14 amino acids.

This rearrangement joins TRBV4-2 to TRBJ2-2; 9 positions agree with TRBD1. This CDR3 contains 16 residues. V was clipped by 4 bases and J by 0 bases; unmatched bases: 3. Looked up from germline, CDR1 is LGHNA and CDR2 is YNFKEQ. CDR3 residues: CASSRGQGANTGELFF. CDR3 nucleotides: TGTGCCAGCAGCCGGGGACAGGGCGCGAACACCGGGGAGCTGTTTTTT.

The chain links TRBV29-1 to TRBJ1-1; TRBD1 matches 7 bases. The CDR3 extends over 13 amino acids. V lost 4 bases and J lost 10; bases outside the gene matches: 12. Germline V lookup: CDR1 SQVTM, CDR2 ANQGSEA. CDR3 sequence reads: CSVGGQAAAGAFF. DNA of the CDR3: TGCAGCGTTGGAGGACAGGCGGCTGCTGGAGCTTTCTTT.

The chain carries TRBV29-1 and TRBJ1-2, with D hard to call. Germline assignment: CDR1 SQVTM and CDR2 ANQGSEA. CDR3 length: 11 residues. V lost 4 bases to trimming and J lost 8 bases, with 11 bases between them. The CDR3 DNA follows: TGCAGCGTTGTGCTGGGGTGGGGCTACACCTTC. This encodes CSVVLGWGYTF.

The chain carries TRBV6-1 and TRBJ2-4; TRBD1 matches 10 bases. Judging by the DNA end, TRBJ2-5 fits better; the J call may be wrong. Germline V CDR1 and CDR2: MNHNS, SASEGT. CDR3 length equals 16 residues. The CDR3 DNA is TGTGCCAGCAGTCTCCGGGACAGGGGTATTGTCGAGACCCAGTACTTC. Protein sequence: CASSLRDRGIVETQYF.

This clonotype came up a few times. This chain uses TRBV15 with TRBJ1-2; D gene ambiguous. Germline V gene data show CDR1 as LNHNV and CDR2 as YYDKDF (reference sequence). The CDR3 is 16 amino acids. V shed 0 bases and J shed 0 bases, with 11 bases lying between them. The CDR3 sequence: CATSRDMDPPNYGYTF. CDR3 DNA: TGTGCCACCAGCAGAGATATGGACCCTCCTAACTATGGCTACACCTTC.

This clonotype was detected a few times. This chain uses TRBV12-3 or TRBV12-4 with TRBJ1-2; D call uncertain. Trimming took 6 bases from V and 5 from J, leaving 13 bases between them. This CDR3 region has 13 residues. CDR3 sequence reads: CASSPPVRYGYTF. The CDR3, as DNA: TGTGCCAGCAGCCCTCCGGTGAGGTATGGCTACACCTTC.

Turning to this clonotype: The junction differs from germline at one of its ends, possibly a read error. V is TRBV20-1 and J is TRBJ2-3; 7 bases align to TRBD2. The CDR3 extends over 15 amino acids. The germline V gene has CDR1 DFQATT and CDR2 SNEGSKA (reference sequence). In nucleotides, the CDR3 is TGCAGTGCCCCCCCCGGCGGCTTATCGGGAGGTACGCGGTATTTT. Its translation is CSAPPGGLSGGTRYF.

The table lists this clonotype with a few counts. The chain carries TRBV7-2 and TRBJ2-7; D gene unclear. The V end was cut by 3 bases, the J end by 5 bases, with 17 bases between. Germline assignment: CDR1 SGHTA and CDR2 FQGNSA. The CDR3 length is 15 residues. CDR3 DNA: TGTGCCAGCAGCTTGGTGGGCCCCCTAGGCCACGAGCAGTACTTC. Translating gives CASSLVGPLGHEQYF.

The V call is TRBV29-1, the J call TRBJ2-1; D tentatively fits TRBD1 or TRBD2 (6 bases each). The CDR3 sequence is 14 residues long. The V end lost 3 bases, the J end lost 13 bases, and 22 bases lay between the germline ends. Per the germline V gene, CDR1 is SQVTM and CDR2 is ANQGSEA. CDR3 DNA sequence: TGCAGCGTTGATCCATTGGGGGGCGCGGGGACCCAGTTCTTC. This codes for CSVDPLGGAGTQFF.

This clonotype appeared a few times. The CDR3 sequence: CASSIERGNQPQHF. The CDR3 DNA is TGTGCCAGCAGTATCGAGAGGGGCAATCAGCCCCAGCATTTT. The V and J genes are TRBV2 and TRBJ1-5; D is uncertain. This CDR3 has 14 residues. Germline lookup yields CDR1 SNHLY and CDR2 FYNNEI. V gave up 5 bases and J gave up 2 bases, with 10 bases separating them.

Here the CDR3 DNA reads TGTGCCAGCAGCGTATCCGAGACAGCCTTACAAGAGACCCAGTACTTC. Translating it yields CASSVSETALQETQYF. The chain uses TRBV9 and TRBJ2-5; D is possibly TRBD1 (5 bases). This CDR3 is built from 16 residues. The ends were cut back, 1 base at V and 2 bases at J, with 15 bases in the middle. Germline assignment: CDR1 SGDLS and CDR2 YYNGEE.